This passage covers 17 T cell receptor beta chains from one sample sequenced in a study of Ad26.COV2.S vaccination and SARS-CoV-2 variants. Assay: immunoSEQ multiplex PCR; the TCRdb copy retains only in-frame clones and omits some. The repertoire consists of 350,000 to 450,000 clones, with about 90% occurring once and the leading ten covering 1.5% to 2%. Treatment of the sample: 19 received Ad26.COV2.S at low or high dose, single or two shots; roughly five received placebo; per-sample allocation not given. Samples analyzed were those drawn on day 63 after the first vaccine or placebo injection. Sequenced here: peripheral blood, sampled in a trial of Ad26.COV2.S vaccine versus placebo. The receptors derive from a person aged 18-65 years who received the Ad26.COV2.S COVID-19 vaccine or a placebo.

The chain is built from TRBV29-1 and TRBJ2-5; perhaps TRBD2 as D (5 bases). The CDR3 has 14 amino acids. CDR1 is SQVTM and CDR2 is ANQGSEA in the germline V gene. Trimming pared 6 bases from V and 4 bases from J, leaving 18 bases between. The CDR3 DNA sequence: TGCAGCGTCACCGGACGGGGTACCCGAGAGACCCAGTACTTC. It yields the protein CSVTGRGTRETQYF.

CDR3 region: CASSQDLGGQGSTDTQYF. CDR3 DNA: TGTGCCAGCAGCCAAGATCTTGGGGGACAGGGGAGCACAGATACGCAGTATTTT. The genes are TRBV3-1 (or the pseudogene TRBV3-2) and TRBJ2-3; 10 nucleotides agree with TRBD1. The J segment lost 0 bases and the V segment lost 0 bases, leaving 6 bases of the junction unmatched. Germline V lookup: CDR1 LGHDT, CDR2 YNNKEL (reference sequence). CDR3 length equals 18 residues.

The V gene is TRBV12-3 or TRBV12-4, the J gene TRBJ1-5, with TRBD1 matching 8 bases. This CDR3 region has 13 residues. Trimming cost V 5 bases and J 4 bases; bases outside gene matches: 1. The CDR3 DNA is TGTGCCAGCAGTGGGACAGGAAATCAGCCCCAGCATTTT. It translates to CASSGTGNQPQHF.

The chain is built from TRBV4-1 and TRBJ2-7, with 7 nucleotides matching TRBD2. Germline V lookup: CDR1 MGHRA, CDR2 YSYEKL. This CDR3 region has 17 residues. V was pared by 3 bases and J by 0 bases, with 11 bases of the junction left unmatched. The CDR3 nucleotides are TGCGCCAGCAGCCATCCAAAGAGCGGGGCTGACTCCTACGAGCAGTACTTC. This codes for CASSHPKSGADSYEQYF.

The chain uses TRBV6-5 and TRBJ2-7; no clear D. V was trimmed by 5 bases and J by 3 bases, leaving 8 bases between them. The CDR3 has 12 amino acids. CDR1 and CDR2 (germline): MNHEY, SVGAGI. CDR3 sequence (DNA): TGTGCCAGCAGTCCCCGAGGCTACGAGCAGTACTTC. As protein: CASSPRGYEQYF.

The chain combines TRBV10-3 with TRBJ1-1; possible D gene TRBD1, 5 bases. Trimming cost V 3 bases and J 0 bases, with 11 bases left between them. This CDR3 is built from 15 residues. Germline V CDR1 and CDR2: ENHRY, SYGVKD. The CDR3 DNA is TGTGCCATCAGTGATCCGACAGACGTGAACACTGAAGCTTTCTTT. This gives the protein CAISDPTDVNTEAFF.

CDR3 amino acids: CASAGTFSYEQYF. The CDR3 bases are TGTGCCAGTGCCGGGACCTTCTCCTACGAGCAGTACTTC. V and J are TRBV19 and TRBJ2-7, with D perhaps given as TRBD1 or TRBD2 (5 bases each). Germline CDR1 is LNHDA and CDR2 is SQIVND (reference sequence). V was cut by 8 bases and J by 0 bases, with 11 bases left in between. This CDR3 is built from 13 residues.

The chain is built from TRBV29-1 and TRBJ2-2; 11 nucleotides match TRBD1. CDR3 length equals 15 residues. Trimming cost V 6 bases and J 3 bases; bases outside gene matches: 6. Germline CDR1 reads SQVTM; CDR2 reads ANQGSEA. The CDR3 sequence is CSVWTGGGYTGELFF. In DNA, the CDR3 is TGCAGCGTCTGGACAGGGGGCGGCTACACCGGGGAGCTGTTTTTT.

This chain joins TRBV27 and TRBJ2-5; D is ambiguous. This CDR3 spans 16 amino acids. The germline gives CDR1 MNHEY, CDR2 SMNVEV (reference sequence). Trimming removed 2 bases at V and 3 bases at J, with 16 bases between. DNA of the CDR3: TGTGCCAGCAGTTTAGTAGGCGCGACTGTCGAAGAGACCCAGTACTTC. Translation: CASSLVGATVEETQYF.

This clone was seen once. This chain connects TRBV5-1 to TRBJ2-1; 7 positions agree with TRBD2. V shed 2 bases and J 15 bases; nucleotides not matched to a gene: 14. In germline, CDR1 is SGHRS, CDR2 YFSETQ. The CDR3 is 14 amino acids. Written as DNA, the CDR3 is TGCGCCAGCAGCTTCTCAATTGGAGCGGGGAGGGGGTTCTTC. This encodes CASSFSIGAGRGFF.

The chain has TRBV12-3 or TRBV12-4 and TRBJ2-3; no clear D gene. V was shortened by 4 bases and J by 12 bases, with 8 bases between the two germline ends. The CDR3 has 10 amino acids. CDR3 bases: TGTGCCAGCAGTTCGGGTTTCCAGTATTTT. Translating it yields CASSSGFQYF.

This clone came up a few times. The rearrangement joins TRBV5-4 to TRBJ2-3; the D gene is possibly TRBD2 (7 bases). Trimming pared 0 bases from V and 0 bases from J, leaving 8 bases between. This CDR3 spans 15 amino acids. The germline CDR1 and CDR2 sequences are SGHNT and YYREEE (reference sequence). The chain's CDR3 is CASSLGGGSTDTQYF. The CDR3 region has the DNA TGTGCCAGCAGCTTGGGGGGGGGCAGCACAGATACGCAGTATTTT.

The chain couples TRBV4-3 to TRBJ1-4; D might be TRBD1 (5 bases). This CDR3 has 16 amino acids. The germline V gene encodes CDR1 LGHNA and CDR2 YSLEER. V dropped 0 bases and J dropped 5 bases, with 13 bases sitting between them. CDR3 coding DNA: TGCGCCAGCAGCCAAGATTCGGGGGGAGGGAATGAAAAACTGTTTTTT. Translated: CASSQDSGGGNEKLFF.

This chain uses TRBV9 with TRBJ2-1; 7 bases fit TRBD2. This CDR3 is built from 15 residues. The junction had 2 bases not matched to a gene; V was cut back by 0 bases and J by 2 bases. Germline V gene sequence: CDR1 SGDLS, CDR2 YYNGEE. The CDR3 DNA is TGTGCCAGCAGCGTAGGTGGGGGGGCCTACAATGAGCAGTTCTTC. Translated: CASSVGGGAYNEQFF.

This rearrangement joins TRBV7-6 to TRBJ2-1, with TRBD1 matching over 10 bases. This CDR3 is 15 amino acids long. In germline, CDR1 is SGHVS, CDR2 FNYEAQ. V was clipped by 4 bases and J by 7 bases; unmatched bases: 7. The CDR3 spells CASSSLTGQGNEQFF. The CDR3 DNA sequence: TGTGCCAGCAGCTCCTTAACGGGACAGGGGAATGAGCAGTTCTTC.

V is TRBV18 and J is TRBJ2-7, with a weak D call TRBD2 (7 bases). CDR3 size: 15 residues. Germline-derived CDR1 and CDR2 are KGHSH and LQKENI. The V end lost 0 bases, the J end lost 2 bases, and 11 bases lay between the germline ends. This CDR3 is CASSPPGGGPYEQYF. The CDR3 DNA follows: TGTGCCAGCTCACCACCGGGCGGGGGCCCCTACGAGCAGTACTTC.

This chain joins TRBV19 and TRBJ1-1, with D possibly being TRBD1 (6 bases). Germline V gene data show CDR1 as LNHDA and CDR2 as SQIVND (reference sequence). The germline V and J ends were trimmed by 3 bases and 1 base, with 9 bases remaining between them. The CDR3 contains 14 residues. As DNA, the CDR3 is TGTGCCAGTAGTATCGGGGGCGCGAACACTGAAGCTTTCTTT. Its translation: CASSIGGANTEAFF.